A selection of T cell receptor beta chains follows, all from one sample in a study of shared clonotypes between healthy human individuals. TCRdb keeps only in-frame clones here, not all; method: immunoSEQ multiplex PCR. The table has about 2.1 million clones, around 93% seen once. The sample comprised naive CD8+ T cells from PBMCs. These receptors were collected from a man between 18 and 29 years old in good health. Some clones in this sample may be carry-over from other donors' samples. CDR3s include the opening cysteine and the closing phenylalanine or tryptophan. Fields, in order: V gene, D gene, clone size, J gene, CDR3 protein, CDR3 DNA. D genes are given only for firm matches. Clone size is not always given. Where it is, it says once, few, many or a class for expanded clones.

>TRBV16|-|-|TRBJ1-5
CASSQPTGRDQPQHF
TGTGCCAGCAGCCAACCAACGGGCAGGGATCAGCCCCAGCATTTT
>TRBV9|-|-|TRBJ2-7
CASSVGDHKSYEQYF
TGTGCCAGCAGCGTAGGCGACCACAAGTCCTACGAGCAGTACTTC
>TRBV28|TRBD1|-|TRBJ2-5
CASLGDSQYF
TGTGCCAGTCTCGGGGACAGCCAGTACTTC
>TRBV7-2|TRBD1|-|TRBJ1-2
CASSGRTGDGYTF
TGTGCCAGCAGCGGAAGGACAGGGGATGGCTACACCTTC
>TRBV5-1|-|-|TRBJ2-1
CASSLGPNEQFF
TGCGCCAGCAGCTTGGGACCCAATGAGCAGTTCTTC
>TRBV9|-|-|TRBJ1-2
CASSVNPGGRALDGYTF
TGTGCCAGCAGCGTTAATCCCGGCGGGAGGGCGCTTGATGGCTACACCTTC
>TRBV7-9|-|-|TRBJ1-2
CASSLVEGNYGYTF
TGTGCCAGCAGCTTAGTAGAGGGGAACTATGGCTACACCTTC
>TRBV10-3|-|-|TRBJ1-5
CAISESMGLNQPQHF
TGTGCCATCAGTGAGTCGATGGGCCTCAATCAGCCCCAGCATTTT
>TRBV9|-|once|TRBJ2-7
CASSAPRVHSSYEQYF
TGTGCCAGCAGCGCACCACGGGTCCACAGCTCCTACGAGCAGTACTTC
>TRBV27|-|-|TRBJ2-1
CASSPDWGSGEQFF
TGTGCCAGCAGTCCGGACTGGGGGTCAGGTGAGCAGTTCTTC
>TRBV16|-|-|TRBJ2-7
CASSQHTGTPAYEQYF
TGTGCCAGCAGCCAACACACCGGGACACCAGCCTACGAGCAGTACTTC
>TRBV9|-|once|TRBJ2-2
CASSVEAFGELFF
TGTGCCAGCAGCGTAGAGGCATTCGGGGAGCTGTTTTTT
>TRBV11-2|-|-|TRBJ2-4
CAGSLDWGARSAKNIQYF
TGTGCCGGCAGCTTAGATTGGGGCGCCCGAAGTGCCAAAAACATTCAGTACTTC
>TRBV28|-|-|TRBJ1-1
CASSAPWDTEAFF
TGTGCCAGCAGTGCTCCGTGGGACACTGAAGCTTTCTTT
>TRBV28|TRBD1|-|TRBJ1-5
CASSWDRDVGGNQPQHF
TGTGCCAGCAGCTGGGACAGGGACGTCGGTGGCAATCAGCCCCAGCATTTT
>TRBV27|TRBD2|-|TRBJ2-5
CASSGRTSSETQYF
TGTGCCAGCAGTGGGAGGACTAGCTCAGAGACCCAGTACTTC